Below, 30 T cell receptor beta chains from the same sample are listed, as sequenced in a study of cytotoxic CD8 clonotypes in ibrutinib-treated CLL. Assay used: immunoSEQ multiplex PCR; TCRdb lists only in-frame clones, some missing. Of nearly 300,000 clones listed, around 77% are singletons. The starting material was PBMCs, obtained at disease progression, from a patient treated with ibrutinib. These receptors originate from a human donor with chronic lymphocytic leukemia.

This chain connects TRBV28 to TRBJ2-7; 7 bases fit TRBD1. The germline V gene has CDR1 MDHEN and CDR2 SYDVKM. J was trimmed by 2 bases and V by 3 bases; bases with no gene match: 4. There are 14 residues in the CDR3. The CDR3 is CASSFQGVAYEQYF. Here the CDR3 DNA reads TGTGCCAGCAGTTTTCAGGGGGTCGCCTACGAGCAGTACTTC.

V is TRBV15 and J is TRBJ1-5, with TRBD1 as a possible D gene (6 bases). V dropped 2 bases and J dropped 6 bases, with 14 bases sitting between them. The CDR3 is made up of 15 amino acids. Germline V gene lookup returns CDR1 LNHNV and CDR2 YYDKDF (reference sequence). CDR3: CATSRSQRGAQPQHF. CDR3 bases: TGTGCCACCAGCAGATCCCAGAGGGGGGCTCAGCCCCAGCATTTT. Full variable domain (rest looked up from reference TRBV15 and TRBJ1-5): DAMVIQNPRYQVTQFGKPVTLSCSQTLNHNVMYWYQQKSSQAPKLLFHYYDKDFNNEADTPDNFQSRRPNTSFCFLDIRSPGLGDTAMYLCATSRSQRGAQPQHFGDGTRLSIL.

V gene TRBV27 combines with J gene TRBJ1-5; TRBD1 might be the D (5 bases). The CDR3 is 18 residues long. The V and J ends lost 5 bases and 7 bases respectively, with 27 bases between them. Germline V gene data show CDR1 as MNHEY and CDR2 as SMNVEV (reference sequence). DNA of the CDR3: TGTGCCAGCAGTCCCCGGGGGAGGGGCGCGGGTGAACGCCAGCCCCAGCATTTT. Protein sequence: CASSPRGRGAGERQPQHF.

The rearrangement joins TRBV19 to TRBJ1-2; D is perhaps TRBD1 (6 bases). This CDR3 contains 13 residues. The V and J ends lost 7 bases and 6 bases respectively, with 15 bases between them. Germline V gene lookup returns CDR1 LNHDA and CDR2 SQIVND (reference sequence). CDR3 residues: CASITGTGDGYTF. The CDR3, as DNA: TGTGCCAGTATTACAGGGACCGGGGATGGCTACACCTTC.

The rearrangement links TRBV6-1 to TRBJ2-1; D is unresolved. V shed 3 bases and J shed 6 bases, with 9 bases lying between them. Per the germline V gene, CDR1 is MNHNS and CDR2 is SASEGT. The CDR3 runs 13 residues. DNA for the CDR3: TGTGCCAGCAGTGATATTCCCCGCAATGAGCAGTTCTTC. Protein product: CASSDIPRNEQFF.

V is TRBV25-1 and J is TRBJ2-5; 7 bases match TRBD2. V lost 7 bases and J lost 1; bases outside the gene matches: 9. CDR1 MGHDK and CDR2 SYGVNS come from the germline V gene. The CDR3 length is 15 residues. The CDR3 bases are TGTGCCAGCATAGGGAGGGATAACGGCCAAGAGACCCAGTACTTC. Residues: CASIGRDNGQETQYF.

The J gene is TRBJ2-6, the V gene TRBV6-5, with a tentative D call TRBD1 (5 bases). The germline gives CDR1 MNHEY, CDR2 SVGAGI. Trimming took off 5 bases at V and 0 bases at J, with 8 bases between the two ends. CDR3 length: 15 amino acids. In DNA, the CDR3 is TGTGCCAGCAGTCGCGACAGCTCTGGGGCCAACGTCCTGACTTTC. Protein sequence: CASSRDSSGANVLTF.

The sample holds one count of this clone. The V and J genes are TRBV4-3 and TRBJ2-3; TRBD1 aligns across 8 bases. CDR1 LGHNA and CDR2 YSLEER come from the germline V gene. V dropped 0 bases and J dropped 3; count of bases not matched to a gene: 5. The CDR3 has 16 residues. The CDR3: CASSQEPGQVTDTQYF. CDR3 coding DNA: TGCGCCAGCAGCCAAGAGCCGGGACAGGTGACAGATACGCAGTATTTT.

In this sample, this clone turned up once. The gene calls are TRBV19 and TRBJ2-3, with D uncertain. Germline-derived CDR1 and CDR2 are LNHDA and SQIVND (reference sequence). Trimming pared 6 bases from V and 4 bases from J, leaving 5 bases between. The CDR3 runs to 11 residues. The CDR3: CASRSADTQYF. The CDR3 bases are TGTGCCAGTAGGAGCGCAGATACGCAGTATTTT.

The rearrangement joins TRBV4-1 to TRBJ2-5; D is uncertain. There are 13 residues in the CDR3. Germline assignment: CDR1 MGHRA and CDR2 YSYEKL. V was clipped by 4 bases and J by 3 bases, with 9 bases between them. The chain's CDR3 is CASSLRYEETQYF. The CDR3 DNA reads TGCGCCAGCAGCCTCAGATATGAAGAGACCCAGTACTTC.

The rearrangement links TRBV19 to TRBJ1-4; possibly TRBD1 for D (5 bases). Germline-derived CDR1 and CDR2 are LNHDA and SQIVND (reference sequence). Trimming took 11 bases from V and 0 from J, leaving 7 bases between them. The CDR3 loop spans 12 amino acids. CDR3 sequence: CAAGTTNEKLFF. The CDR3 bases are TGTGCCGCAGGGACAACTAATGAAAAACTGTTTTTT.

The rearrangement links TRBV11-3 to TRBJ2-3, with D unresolved. CDR3 length: 13 amino acids. Germline V gene data show CDR1 as SGHNT and CDR2 as YENEEA. V shed 1 base and J shed 5 bases, with 7 bases lying between them. CDR3: CASSLAPGDTQYF. The CDR3 nucleotides are TGTGCCAGCAGCTTAGCCCCGGGAGATACGCAGTATTTT.

The V gene is TRBV7-6, the J gene TRBJ1-6; D is ambiguous. This CDR3 has 14 amino acids. CDR1 and CDR2 (germline): SGHVS, FNYEAQ. Between the trimmed V and J ends, which lost 2 bases and 6 bases, there was a span of 8 bases. CDR3 coding DNA: TGTGCCAGCAGCTTAACCGGGCGTAATTCACCCCTCCACTTT. Amino acid sequence: CASSLTGRNSPLHF.

This clone was observed once. The V call is TRBV5-6, the J call TRBJ2-7; D could derive from TRBD1 or TRBD2 (6 bases each). This CDR3 spans 18 amino acids. The V end lost 4 bases, the J end lost 2 bases, and 25 bases lay between the germline ends. Germline lookup yields CDR1 SGHDT and CDR2 YYEEEE. Here the CDR3 DNA reads TGTGCCAGCAGCCTAAAAGTAAGGTCCGGGGGCAGGACCTACGAGCAGTACTTC. Its protein product is CASSLKVRSGGRTYEQYF.

This rearrangement joins TRBV5-1 to TRBJ2-1; TRBD1 matches 8 bases. The V and J ends lost 4 bases and 4 bases, in that order; junction bases with no gene match: 7. Per germline, CDR1 SGHRS and CDR2 YFSETQ. CDR3 length equals 15 residues. The CDR3 sequence is CASSPGTGYYNEQFF. Written as DNA, the CDR3 is TGCGCCAGCAGCCCCGGGACAGGATATTACAATGAGCAGTTCTTC.

The chain employs TRBV10-2 and TRBJ2-5; TRBD1 matches 7 bases. This CDR3 comprises 15 residues. The germline V gene has CDR1 WSHSY and CDR2 SAAADI. V was clipped by 4 bases and J by 5 bases; unmatched bases: 10. The CDR3 coding sequence is TGCGCCAGCAGTGCACTCGGGACAGAGGGTGAGACCCAGTACTTC. Amino acid sequence: CASSALGTEGETQYF.

This chain uses TRBV29-1 with TRBJ1-2; 8 positions match TRBD1. The length of the CDR3 is 13 residues. V lost 4 bases, J lost 4 bases, and 5 bases stayed unmatched. Germline values: CDR1 SQVTM, CDR2 ANQGSEA. CDR3: CSVADRGAYGYTF. The CDR3 DNA reads TGCAGCGTTGCTGACAGGGGCGCCTATGGCTACACCTTC.

The chain uses TRBV7-7 and TRBJ2-7; the D gene is possibly TRBD1 (6 bases). V lost 5 bases and J lost 0, with 11 bases in between. The CDR3 consists of 14 residues. Germline-derived CDR1 and CDR2 are SSHAT and FNYEAQ (reference sequence). This chain's CDR3 is CASSRGGFSYEQYF. CDR3 nucleotides: TGTGCCAGCAGCCGAGGGGGTTTCTCCTACGAGCAGTACTTC.

The CDR3 bases are TGTGCCAGCAGCTTAGTGGCAGGGGGCGTCTACGAGCAGTACTTC. Its protein product is CASSLVAGGVYEQYF. The chain combines TRBV7-2 with TRBJ2-7; TRBD1 agrees at 8 bases. This CDR3 is built from 15 residues. V was pared by 1 base and J by 3 bases, with 5 bases of the junction left unmatched. Germline V lookup: CDR1 SGHTA, CDR2 FQGNSA.

The gene calls are TRBV7-2 and TRBJ1-2; 8 bases are a match to TRBD1. Trimming cost V 5 bases and J 7 bases; bases outside gene matches: 9. The CDR3 spans 14 residues. Germline assignment: CDR1 SGHTA and CDR2 FQGNSA. CDR3 residues: CASSPLQGASGYTF. The CDR3 nucleotides are TGTGCCAGCAGCCCCCTGCAGGGGGCTAGTGGCTACACCTTC.

This chain links TRBV5-1 with TRBJ2-7; TRBD2 aligns across 12 bases. CDR1 SGHRS and CDR2 YFSETQ come from the germline V gene. The ends lost 0 bases at V and 2 bases at J; junction bases unmatched: 15. The CDR3 length is 20 residues. This CDR3 is CASSLGPAGLAGRSTYEQYF. As DNA, the CDR3 is TGCGCCAGCAGCTTGGGGCCTGCCGGACTAGCGGGACGCTCCACCTACGAGCAGTACTTC.

The rearrangement links TRBV29-1 to TRBJ1-2, with D hard to call. Germline lookup yields CDR1 SQVTM and CDR2 ANQGSEA. CDR3 length: 8 residues. The ends were cut back, 7 bases at V and 6 bases at J, with 3 bases in the middle. The CDR3 coding sequence is TGCAGCGAGAATGGCTACACCTTC. This encodes CSENGYTF.

The rearrangement joins TRBV19 to TRBJ2-3, with D maybe TRBD2 (5 bases). CDR1 and CDR2 (germline): LNHDA, SQIVND (reference sequence). V was shortened by 3 bases and J by 6 bases, with 13 bases between the two germline ends. This CDR3 comprises 14 residues. DNA for the CDR3: TGTGCCAGTAGTATGACGGCTAGCTTGGATACGCAGTATTTT. Translation gives CASSMTASLDTQYF.

The rearrangement joins TRBV21-1 to TRBJ1-5. TRBV21-1 is labeled a pseudogene. The CDR3 has 14 amino acids. CDR3 DNA: TGTGCCAGCATCCAACAGGTCGGGAGTCAGCCCCAGCATTTT. It specifies CASIQQVGSQPQHF.

This clone appeared a few times. The V and J genes are TRBV11-1 and TRBJ1-2; tentative D call: TRBD1 (5 bases). Germline CDR1 and CDR2: SGHAT and FQDESV (reference sequence). This CDR3 contains 13 residues. V lost 3 bases to trimming and J lost 2 bases, with 7 bases between them. The CDR3 DNA follows: TGTGCCAGCAGCTTCAAGGGGAACTATGGCTACACCTTC. Amino acid sequence: CASSFKGNYGYTF.

The chain uses TRBV7-3 and TRBJ2-1; possibly TRBD1 or TRBD2 for D (6 bases each). With 0 bases removed from V and 6 bases from J, the gap between germline ends came to 15 bases. Per the germline V gene, CDR1 is SGHTA and CDR2 is FQGTGA. The CDR3 sequence is 16 residues long. In nucleotides, the CDR3 is TGTGCCAGCAGCTTAACCGGGGGCCTGTTGGGCAATGAGCAGTTCTTC. Amino acid sequence: CASSLTGGLLGNEQFF.

A single count supports this clone. V gene TRBV29-1 combines with J gene TRBJ2-7, with 9 bases identical to TRBD2. The CDR3 consists of 13 residues. The junction had 5 bases not matched to a gene; V was cut back by 6 bases and J by 2 bases. In germline, CDR1 is SQVTM, CDR2 ANQGSEA. CDR3 bases: TGCAGCGTACCGGGACTAGCCCCCTACGAGCAGTACTTC. The encoded protein is CSVPGLAPYEQYF.

The rearrangement joins TRBV11-3 to TRBJ1-1; TRBD1 aligns across 7 bases. The CDR3 sequence is 13 residues long. Germline CDR1 and CDR2: SGHNT and YENEEA. Losses at the gene ends were 5 bases for V and 6 bases for J; bases not matched to a gene: 6. In DNA form, the CDR3 reads TGTGCCAGCAGCCCCCGGCAGGGGGCTGAAGCTTTCTTT. Residues: CASSPRQGAEAFF.

This clone was detected once. The chain couples TRBV10-3 to TRBJ2-7, with D unresolved. The CDR3 runs 14 residues. Germline loops: CDR1 ENHRY, CDR2 SYGVKD. Deletions cut 2 bases from V and 4 bases from J, with 12 bases between. CDR3 protein: CAISEGVGQYEQYF. For the CDR3, the DNA is TGTGCCATCAGTGAGGGGGTAGGGCAGTACGAGCAGTACTTC.

This clone occurred a few times. The genes are TRBV4-1 and TRBJ1-2; TRBD1 is a possible D gene (5 bases). Trimming took 2 bases from V and 4 from J, leaving 11 bases between them. The germline CDR1 and CDR2 sequences are MGHRA and YSYEKL. The CDR3 is 14 residues long. The CDR3 here is CASSQTDIVYGYTF. CDR3 sequence (DNA): TGCGCCAGCAGCCAAACGGACATCGTCTATGGCTACACCTTC.